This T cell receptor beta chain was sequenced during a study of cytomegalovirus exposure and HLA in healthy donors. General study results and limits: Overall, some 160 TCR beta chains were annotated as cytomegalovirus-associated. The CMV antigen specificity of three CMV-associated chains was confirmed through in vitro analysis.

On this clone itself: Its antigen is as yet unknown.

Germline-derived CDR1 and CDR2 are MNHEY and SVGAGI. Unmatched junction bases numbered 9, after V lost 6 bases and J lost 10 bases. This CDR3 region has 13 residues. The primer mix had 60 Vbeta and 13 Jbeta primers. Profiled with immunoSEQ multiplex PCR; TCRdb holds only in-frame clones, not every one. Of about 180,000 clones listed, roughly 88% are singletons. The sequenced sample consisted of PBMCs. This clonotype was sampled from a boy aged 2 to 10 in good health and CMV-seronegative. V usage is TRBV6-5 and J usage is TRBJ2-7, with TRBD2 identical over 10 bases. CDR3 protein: CASSQGLATPQYF. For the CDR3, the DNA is TGTGCCAGCAGCCAGGGACTAGCGACCCCTCAGTACTTC.